This TCR beta chain was profiled in a study of OX40 agonist ivuxolimab in advanced cancers. As for the study in general: Each patient was given ivuxolimab into a vein every 2 weeks, at 0.01 to 10 mg/kg.

Only in-frame clones appear in the TCRdb table, and some are missing; sequencing was by immunoSEQ multiplex PCR. The sample records roughly 74,000 clones, 94% being singletons. CDR1 is SGDLS, CDR2 YYNGEE, per germline. The CDR3 sequence is 16 residues long. V lost 3 bases and J lost 5, with 20 bases in between. As to this clone: Its antigen is not identified.

Overall study results and limits: Part of the nonresponder group also had normalized T-cell clonal expansion that was low. CD4+ and CD8+ blood T cells expanded clonally by week 6 at 0.1 to 3.0 mg/kg. On average, CD8+ T cells had more expanded clones than CD4+.

The origin of this receptor is an adult with an advanced solid tumor such as melanoma, head and neck, liver or kidney cancer. The V gene is TRBV9, the J gene TRBJ1-1, with D perhaps TRBD1 (6 bases). This material consisted of CD4+ or CD8+ T cells sorted from blood, taken in a trial of the OX40 agonist ivuxolimab. CDR3 sequence reads: CASSGTLSRGGTEAFF. The CDR3 nucleotides read TGTGCCAGCAGCGGTACCCTATCCAGGGGAGGGACTGAAGCTTTCTTT.